These 25 T cell receptor beta chains share one sample of origin, sequenced in a study of blood T cell repertoires in COVID-19. Produced via immunoSEQ multiplex PCR; TCRdb's table is partial and in-frame only. The sample lists over 250,000 clones; around three quarters were seen once. Sequencing was performed on peripheral blood. The receptors come from a woman aged 80 or over with acute or convalescent COVID-19.

J is TRBJ2-7 and V is TRBV27; 8 bases match TRBD2. Trimming at V came to 3 bases and at J to 2 bases, leaving 3 bases not matched to a gene. The length of the CDR3 is 14 residues. The germline gives CDR1 MNHEY, CDR2 SMNVEV (reference sequence). The CDR3 loop is CASSFREGPYEQYF. The CDR3 coding sequence is TGTGCCAGCAGTTTTCGGGAGGGCCCCTACGAGCAGTACTTC.

This sequence joins TRBV6-5 and TRBJ2-7; TRBD1 might be the D (8 bases). With 6 bases removed from V and 0 bases from J, the gap between germline ends came to 12 bases. The germline V gene has CDR1 MNHEY and CDR2 SVGAGI. The CDR3 runs 14 residues. The CDR3 DNA follows: TGTGCCAGCAGAAACAGGGGGGGCTCCTACGAGCAGTACTTC. It yields the protein CASRNRGGSYEQYF.

The chain joins TRBV19 to TRBJ2-7, with TRBD1 matching over 9 bases. The CDR3 totals 17 residues. Trimming took 6 bases from V and 5 from J; bases not matched to a gene: 17. CDR1 is LNHDA, CDR2 SQIVND, per germline (reference sequence). The CDR3 nucleotides are TGTGCCAGTAGATTATCTGCCTTCCGGGACAGGGTAAACGAGCAGTACTTC. This encodes CASRLSAFRDRVNEQYF.

This sequence joins TRBV7-2 and TRBJ2-3, with 14 nucleotides matching TRBD2. The V and J ends lost 5 bases and 1 base, in that order; junction bases with no gene match: 5. The CDR3 runs to 17 residues. Germline-derived CDR1 and CDR2 are SGHTA and FQGNSA. The CDR3 coding sequence is TGTGCCAGCAGCCCTCCGGGACTAGCGGGGGGCACAGATACGCAGTATTTT. Protein product: CASSPPGLAGGTDTQYF.

This clone was seen only once. V and J are TRBV19 and TRBJ1-5; weak D call: TRBD1 (6 bases). V lost 6 bases and J 7 bases, leaving 19 bases between the germline ends. Germline values: CDR1 LNHDA, CDR2 SQIVND (reference sequence). The CDR3 has 15 residues. CDR3 in amino acids: CASRNQDRPGQPQHF. The CDR3 coding sequence is TGTGCCAGTAGAAACCAGGACAGACCGGGCCAGCCCCAGCATTTT.

V gene TRBV19 combines with J gene TRBJ1-3; D is possibly TRBD1 (5 bases). The CDR3 sequence is 17 residues long. Trimming took 2 bases from V and 1 from J, leaving 15 bases between them. Germline V gene data show CDR1 as LNHDA and CDR2 as SQIVND (reference sequence). The CDR3 here is CASSIMQGRRSGNTIYF. The CDR3 nucleotides are TGTGCCAGTAGTATAATGCAGGGAAGACGGTCTGGAAACACCATATATTTT.

V is TRBV3-1 (or the pseudogene TRBV3-2) and J is TRBJ1-2, with a possible D match to TRBD1 (6 bases). Germline CDR1 reads LGHDT; CDR2 reads YNNKEL (reference sequence). This CDR3 is 16 amino acids long. The V gene lost 0 bases and the J gene lost 4 bases, with 15 bases spanning the gap. The CDR3 DNA reads TGTGCCAGCAGCCAAGATCAGGGGATACCTGGCTATGGCTACACCTTC. The encoded protein is CASSQDQGIPGYGYTF.

V is TRBV6-1 and J is TRBJ1-1, with D hard to call. CDR1 MNHNS and CDR2 SASEGT come from the germline V gene. The CDR3 contains 13 residues. Deletions cut 3 bases from V and 1 base from J, with 6 bases between. The CDR3, as DNA: TGTGCCAGCAGTGAGGTGGCGAACACTGAAGCTTTCTTT. It yields the protein CASSEVANTEAFF.

The chain recombines TRBV5-5 with TRBJ2-2, with TRBD2 identical over 10 bases. The germline gives CDR1 SGHKS, CDR2 YYEKEE (reference sequence). There are 17 residues in the CDR3. J gave up 0 bases and V 4 bases, and 6 bases lay outside the gene matches. The CDR3 bases are TGTGCCAGCAGCCCCCTCACTAGCGGGGCGAACACCGGGGAGCTGTTTTTT. Protein sequence: CASSPLTSGANTGELFF.

The V call is TRBV5-8, the J call TRBJ1-2, with 7 bases fitting TRBD1. The germline gives CDR1 SGHTS, CDR2 YDEGEE. V gave up 3 bases and J gave up 5 bases; unmatched junction bases: 7. CDR3 size: 14 residues. The CDR3 protein is CASSYGQEGYGYTF. The CDR3 coding sequence is TGTGCCAGCAGCTACGGACAGGAGGGTTATGGCTACACCTTC.

In nucleotides, the CDR3 is TGTGCCTGCAGTCTTGGCACAGATACGCAGTATTTT. It codes for CACSLGTDTQYF. The J gene is TRBJ2-3, the V gene TRBV30, with D unresolved. The CDR3 is 12 amino acids. Germline V CDR1 and CDR2: GTSNPN, SVGIG (reference sequence). Trimming stripped 6 bases from V and 1 base from J, with 8 bases between.

This clone was picked up one time. The V call is TRBV6-5, the J call TRBJ2-7, with D unclear. Germline assignment: CDR1 MNHEY and CDR2 SVGAGI. The ends were cut back, 10 bases at V and 4 bases at J, with 11 bases in the middle. The CDR3 totals 11 residues. CDR3 loop: CAIKFGYEQYF. CDR3 coding DNA: TGTGCCATCAAGTTCGGTTACGAGCAGTACTTC.

V gene TRBV10-3 combines with J gene TRBJ2-4; TRBD2 matches at 13 bases. Germline CDR1 and CDR2: ENHRY and SYGVKD. The trim removed 2 bases at V and 1 base at J, leaving 5 bases unmatched. This CDR3 contains 18 residues. The CDR3 bases are TGTGCCATCAGTGAGGGACTAGCGGGGGCGTCGGCCAAAAACATTCAGTACTTC. This encodes CAISEGLAGASAKNIQYF.

The chain recombines TRBV12-3 or TRBV12-4 with TRBJ1-1; D is perhaps TRBD1 (5 bases). The CDR3 has 11 residues. The V end lost 2 bases, the J end lost 7 bases, and 5 bases lay between the germline ends. As DNA, the CDR3 is TGTGCCAGCAGTTTAAGGGGTGAAGCTTTCTTT. It specifies CASSLRGEAFF.

This clone was found a few times. This chain joins TRBV4-1 and TRBJ2-1, with a tentative D call TRBD2 (6 bases). There are 15 residues in the CDR3. From germline, CDR1 is MGHRA and CDR2 YSYEKL. Trimming took off 0 bases at V and 8 bases at J, with 14 bases between the two ends. The CDR3 loop is CASSQDPLGGYEQFF. The CDR3 DNA reads TGCGCCAGCAGCCAAGATCCGCTGGGGGGATATGAGCAGTTCTTC.

The chain employs TRBV4-2 and TRBJ2-3; D might be TRBD1 (5 bases). V gave up 1 base and J gave up 5 bases, with 13 bases separating them. Germline V gene data show CDR1 as LGHNA and CDR2 as YNFKEQ. The CDR3 length is 15 residues. CDR3 region: CASSQVGGQGDTQYF. The CDR3 DNA reads TGTGCCAGCAGCCAAGTCGGCGGCCAGGGAGATACGCAGTATTTT.

The gene calls are TRBV3-1 (or the pseudogene TRBV3-2) and TRBJ1-2, with D perhaps matching TRBD1 (6 bases). Germline lookup yields CDR1 LGHDT and CDR2 YNNKEL (reference sequence). The CDR3 totals 15 residues. Trimming took 2 bases from V and 4 from J, leaving 14 bases between them. For the CDR3, the DNA is TGTGCCAGCAGCCAAAGTGGGGGGGCCGGCTATGGCTACACCTTC. Translating it yields CASSQSGGAGYGYTF.

J is TRBJ1-5 and V is TRBV30; 7 nucleotides align to TRBD1. The V segment lost 0 bases and the J segment 3 bases; nucleotides outside the gene matches: 14. The CDR3 totals 18 residues. Germline V gene lookup returns CDR1 GTSNPN and CDR2 SVGIG (reference sequence). This CDR3 reads CAWSVRPGQVPPNQPQHF. CDR3 nucleotide sequence: TGTGCCTGGAGTGTAAGGCCAGGACAGGTACCCCCCAATCAGCCCCAGCATTTT.

This chain connects TRBV5-6 to TRBJ1-2, with a tentative D call TRBD1 (6 bases). The V gene lost 1 base and the J gene lost 7 bases, with 8 bases spanning the gap. Per the germline V gene, CDR1 is SGHDT and CDR2 is YYEEEE. The CDR3 runs to 12 residues. CDR3 coding DNA: TGTGCCAGCAGCTTGTCAGGGGTTGGCTACACCTTC. This translates into CASSLSGVGYTF. Full variable domain (missing parts from reference TRBV5-6 and TRBJ1-2): DAGVTQSPTHLIKTRGQQVTLRCSPKSGHDTVSWYQQALGQGPQFIFQYYEEEERQRGNFPDRFSGHQFPNYSSELNVNALLLGDSALYLCASSLSGVGYTFGSGTRLTVV.

V gene TRBV5-1 combines with J gene TRBJ2-7; 7 bases are shared with TRBD1. Germline V gene data show CDR1 as SGHRS and CDR2 as YFSETQ. Germline trimming cut 4 bases from V and 2 bases from J; bases unmatched to any gene: 6. This CDR3 contains 14 residues. DNA for the CDR3: TGCGCCAGCAGCCCGGAGACAGGGCCCTACGAGCAGTACTTC. Residues: CASSPETGPYEQYF.

This chain links TRBV27 with TRBJ1-1, with D perhaps matching TRBD1 (6 bases). V was shortened by 6 bases and J by 4 bases, with 18 bases between the two germline ends. The germline V gene encodes CDR1 MNHEY and CDR2 SMNVEV (reference sequence). CDR3 length: 15 residues. This chain's CDR3 is CASSLNRVRGTEAFF. The DNA of the CDR3 is TGTGCCAGCAGCCTTAACAGGGTGAGGGGCACTGAAGCTTTCTTT.

V is TRBV7-2 and J is TRBJ2-7, with TRBD2 matching 10 bases. CDR1 and CDR2 from the germline V gene are SGHTA and FQGNSA. The trim removed 6 bases at V and 3 bases at J, leaving 5 bases unmatched. The CDR3 loop spans 14 amino acids. CDR3 nucleotide sequence: TGTGCCAGCAGACCTAGCGGGGGTAGCTACGAGCAGTACTTC. Translation gives CASRPSGGSYEQYF.

The J gene is TRBJ2-7, the V gene TRBV5-1; 8 bases align to TRBD1. The V gene's germline CDR1 is SGHRS and CDR2 YFSETQ. The junction had 6 bases not matched to a gene; V was cut back by 1 base and J by 0 bases. The CDR3 is 16 residues long. CDR3 DNA: TGCGCCAGCAGCTTGTCCCCAGGGGGCATCTCCTACGAGCAGTACTTC. This sequence encodes CASSLSPGGISYEQYF.

This clone was seen a few times. The CDR3 DNA is TGTGCCAGCAGCTCCCGGGGTACTACCCGCTATAGCAATCAGCCCCAGCATTTT. Encoded protein: CASSSRGTTRYSNQPQHF. This chain connects TRBV27 to TRBJ1-5, with D unresolved. The CDR3 totals 18 residues. Germline V gene lookup returns CDR1 MNHEY and CDR2 SMNVEV (reference sequence). V was pared by 6 bases and J by 0 bases, with 21 bases between.

The J gene is TRBJ1-5, the V gene TRBV25-1; a weak D match, TRBD1 (5 bases). The CDR3 contains 14 residues. Trimming left V 6 bases short and J 2 bases short, with 11 bases between. Germline V gene data show CDR1 as MGHDK and CDR2 as SYGVNS. In DNA, the CDR3 is TGTGCCAGCAGAGGGGCTGGGGGCAATCAGCCCCAGCATTTT. It yields the protein CASRGAGGNQPQHF. Using reference TRBV25-1 and TRBJ1-5 for the parts outside the CDR3, the full variable domain is EADIYQTPRYLVIGTGKKITLECSQTMGHDKMYWYQQDPGMELHLIHYSYGVNSTEKGDLSSESTVSRIRTEHFPLTLESARPSHTSQYLCASRGAGGNQPQHFGDGTRLSIL.